One T cell receptor beta chain is described in this entry. Germline CDR1 reads MGHDK; CDR2 reads SYGVNS. V dropped 1 base and J dropped 9 bases, with 7 bases sitting between them. This CDR3 has 11 amino acids. The data are from a study of blood T cell repertoires in COVID-19. Produced via immunoSEQ multiplex PCR; TCRdb's table is partial and in-frame only. Here the sample spans roughly 130,000 clones, 90% being singletons. Material: peripheral blood. V gene TRBV25-1 combines with J gene TRBJ2-7; D uncertain. The sequence was obtained from a man aged 60 to 75 with COVID-19, enrolled during active disease. CDR3 nucleotide sequence: TGTGCCAGCAGTGAATCTACCGCGCAGTACTTC. As protein: CASSESTAQYF.